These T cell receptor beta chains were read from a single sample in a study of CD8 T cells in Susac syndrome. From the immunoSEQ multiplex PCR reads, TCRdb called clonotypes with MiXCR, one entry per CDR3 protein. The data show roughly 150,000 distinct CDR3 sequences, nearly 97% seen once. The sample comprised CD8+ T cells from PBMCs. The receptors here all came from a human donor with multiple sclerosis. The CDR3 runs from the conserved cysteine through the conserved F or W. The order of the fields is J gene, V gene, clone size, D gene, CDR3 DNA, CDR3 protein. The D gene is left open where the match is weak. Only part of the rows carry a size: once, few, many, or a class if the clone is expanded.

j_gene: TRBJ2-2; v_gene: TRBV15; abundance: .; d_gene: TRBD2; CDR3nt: TGTGCCACCCGACTAGCGGGGGACGGGGAGCTGTTTTTT; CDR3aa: CATRLAGDGELFF
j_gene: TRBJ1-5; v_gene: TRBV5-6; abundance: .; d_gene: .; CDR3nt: TGTGCCAGCAGCGAGGGTGGGGGCTGGGCGCAACTCCAGCCCCAGCATTTT; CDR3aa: CASSEGGGWAQLQPQHF
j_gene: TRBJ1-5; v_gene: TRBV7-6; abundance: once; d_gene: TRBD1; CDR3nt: TGTGCCAGTTCGCTCGGGACAGGGGGTCGGAGCAATCAGCCCCAGCATTTT; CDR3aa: CASSLGTGGRSNQPQHF
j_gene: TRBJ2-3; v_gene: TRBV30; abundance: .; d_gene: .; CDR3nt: TGTGCCTGGCGGACTACGTACACAGATACGCAGTATTTT; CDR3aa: CAWRTTYTDTQYF
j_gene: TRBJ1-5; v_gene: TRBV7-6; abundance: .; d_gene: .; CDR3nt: TGTGCCAGCAGCCCGGGGGTTGCGGGAAATCAGCCCCAGCATTTT; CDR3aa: CASSPGVAGNQPQHF
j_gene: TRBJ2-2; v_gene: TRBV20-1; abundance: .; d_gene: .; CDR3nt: TGCAGTGCTAGAGGAGGGGGTAGGGGATCCGGGGAGCTGTTTTTT; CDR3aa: CSARGGGRGSGELFF
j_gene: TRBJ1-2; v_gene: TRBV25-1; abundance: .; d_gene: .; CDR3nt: TGTGCCAGCAGTGAATATAAAGGTGACTACACCTTC; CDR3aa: CASSEYKGDYTF
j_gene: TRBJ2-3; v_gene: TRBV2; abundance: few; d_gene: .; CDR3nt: TGTGCCAGCAACGAGGGCCATGGCACAGATACGCAGTATTTT; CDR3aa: CASNEGHGTDTQYF
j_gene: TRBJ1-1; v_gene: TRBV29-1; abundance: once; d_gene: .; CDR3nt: TGCAGCGTTGCAGGGGAGGGGACTGAAGCTTTCTTT; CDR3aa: CSVAGEGTEAFF
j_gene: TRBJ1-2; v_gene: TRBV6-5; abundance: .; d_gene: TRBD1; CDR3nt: TGTGCCAGCAGTTACTCTAGTTGGGGACAGGGGGATCATGGCTACACCTTC; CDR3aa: CASSYSSWGQGDHGYTF
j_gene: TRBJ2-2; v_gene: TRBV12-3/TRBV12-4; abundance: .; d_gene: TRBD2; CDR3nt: TGTGCCAGCAGTCTAGCGGGGGGGCCCGGCGGGGAGCTGTTTTTT; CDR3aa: CASSLAGGPGGELFF
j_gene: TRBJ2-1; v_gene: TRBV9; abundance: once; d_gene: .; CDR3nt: TGTGCCAGCAGCGTGGAATCTAAGGGTCTAAATGAGCAGTTCTTC; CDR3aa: CASSVESKGLNEQFF
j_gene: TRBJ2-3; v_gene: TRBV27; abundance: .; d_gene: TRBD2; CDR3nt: TGTGCCAGCAGTTTATACTCAGCGGGGATGAGTGATACGCAGTATTTT; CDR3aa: CASSLYSAGMSDTQYF
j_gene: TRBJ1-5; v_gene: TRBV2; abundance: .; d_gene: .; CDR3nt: TGTGCCAGCAGCAGGACGGATTACAAAGAGCCCCAGCATTTT; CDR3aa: CASSRTDYKEPQHF
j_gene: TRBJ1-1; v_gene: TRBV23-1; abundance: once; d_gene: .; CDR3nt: TGCGCCAGCAGTCAATCCCCCGACATAAACACTGAAGCTTTCTTT; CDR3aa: CASSQSPDINTEAFF
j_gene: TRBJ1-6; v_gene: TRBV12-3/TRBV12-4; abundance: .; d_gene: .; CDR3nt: TGTGCCAGCAGAATAAACAGGGACCCCACCTCACCCCTCCACTTT; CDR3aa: CASRINRDPTSPLHF
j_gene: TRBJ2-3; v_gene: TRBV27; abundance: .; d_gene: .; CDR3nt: TGTGCCAGCAGCTTAGAGCGGCCGGACACAGATACGCAGTATTTT; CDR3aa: CASSLERPDTDTQYF
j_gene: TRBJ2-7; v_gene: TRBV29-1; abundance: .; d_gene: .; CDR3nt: TGCAGCGTATCCTGGGCCCAATCCCGGTACGAGCAGTACTTC; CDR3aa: CSVSWAQSRYEQYF
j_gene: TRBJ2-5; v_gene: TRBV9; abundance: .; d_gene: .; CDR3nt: TGTGCCAGCAGCGTAGAGGTGGGGGCCCTCCAAGAGACCCAGTACTTC; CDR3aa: CASSVEVGALQETQYF
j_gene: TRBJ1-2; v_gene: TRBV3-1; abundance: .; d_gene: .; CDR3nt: TGTGCCACCTCGGGGGATTGGTCTCTCGGCTACACCTTC; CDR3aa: CATSGDWSLGYTF
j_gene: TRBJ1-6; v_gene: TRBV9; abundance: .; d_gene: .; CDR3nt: TGTGCCAGCAGCTCCATCGGGCCTTCACCCCTCCACTTT; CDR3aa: CASSSIGPSPLHF
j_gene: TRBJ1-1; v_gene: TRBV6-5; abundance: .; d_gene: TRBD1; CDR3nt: TGTGCCAGCAGTTACTTCCAGGGGGAAGGCACTGAAGCTTTCTTT; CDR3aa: CASSYFQGEGTEAFF
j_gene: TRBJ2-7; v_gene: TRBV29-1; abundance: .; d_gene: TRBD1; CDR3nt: TGCAGCGTTGCGGGACAGTTAAGCTCCTACGAGCAGTACTTC; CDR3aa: CSVAGQLSSYEQYF
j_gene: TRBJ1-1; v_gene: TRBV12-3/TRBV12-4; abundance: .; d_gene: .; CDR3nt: TGTGCCAGCAGTTTAGCGCCCTCCACTGAAGCTTTCTTT; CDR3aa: CASSLAPSTEAFF
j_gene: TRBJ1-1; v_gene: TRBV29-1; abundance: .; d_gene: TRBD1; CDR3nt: TGCAGCGTTATCCGGGACAGCAACATGAACACTGAAGCTTTCTTT; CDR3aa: CSVIRDSNMNTEAFF
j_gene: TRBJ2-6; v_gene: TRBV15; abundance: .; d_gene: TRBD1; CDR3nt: TGTGCCACCAGCAGAGGGACAGGGAGATCTGGGGCCAACGTCCTGACTTTC; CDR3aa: CATSRGTGRSGANVLTF
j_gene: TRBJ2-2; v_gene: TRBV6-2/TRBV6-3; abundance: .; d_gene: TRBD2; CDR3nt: TGTGCCAGCAGTTACGGGAGGGACACCGGGGAGCTGTTTTTT; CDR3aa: CASSYGRDTGELFF
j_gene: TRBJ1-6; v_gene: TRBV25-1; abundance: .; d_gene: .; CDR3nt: TGTGCCAGCAGTGAAGACTCCGGTGTTTCACCCCTCCACTTT; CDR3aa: CASSEDSGVSPLHF
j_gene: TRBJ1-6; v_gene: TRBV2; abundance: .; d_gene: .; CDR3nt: TGTGCCAGCAGTGAAGACAGCTCCTATAATTCACCCCTCCACTTT; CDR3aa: CASSEDSSYNSPLHF
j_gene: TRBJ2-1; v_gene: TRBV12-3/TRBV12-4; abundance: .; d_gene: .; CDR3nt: TGTGCCAGCAGCGAACAGGGGCCCGGGGGAAATGAGCAGTTCTTC; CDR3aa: CASSEQGPGGNEQFF
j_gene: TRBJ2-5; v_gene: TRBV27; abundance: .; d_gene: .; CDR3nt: TGTGCCAGCAGTTCACCCCGGGACGGATACCAAGAGACCCAGTACTTC; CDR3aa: CASSSPRDGYQETQYF
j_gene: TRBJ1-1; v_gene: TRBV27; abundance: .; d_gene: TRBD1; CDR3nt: TGTGCCAGCAGGGGACAGGGGTACACTGAAGCTTTCTTT; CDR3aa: CASRGQGYTEAFF
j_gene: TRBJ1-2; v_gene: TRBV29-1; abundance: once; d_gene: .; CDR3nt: TGCAGCGCCTGGAGTTCAGACAACTATGGCTACACCTTC; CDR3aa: CSAWSSDNYGYTF
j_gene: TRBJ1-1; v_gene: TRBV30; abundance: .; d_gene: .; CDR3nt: TGTGCCTGGAGTCCAGACGGTCACACTGAAGCTTTCTTT; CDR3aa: CAWSPDGHTEAFF
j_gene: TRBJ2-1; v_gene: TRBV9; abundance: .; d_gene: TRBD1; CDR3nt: TGTGCCAGCAGCCCCCAGGGGACAGCGTACAATGAGCAGTTCTTC; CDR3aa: CASSPQGTAYNEQFF
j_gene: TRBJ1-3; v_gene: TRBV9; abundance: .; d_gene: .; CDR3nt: TGTGCCAGCAGCGTAGTAGCCCGCGGCTCTGGAAACACCATATATTTT; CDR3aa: CASSVVARGSGNTIYF
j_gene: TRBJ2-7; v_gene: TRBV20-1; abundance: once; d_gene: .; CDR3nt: TGCAGTGCTAGAGATCGGGTCACATCGAACTCCTACGAGCAGTACTTC; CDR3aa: CSARDRVTSNSYEQYF
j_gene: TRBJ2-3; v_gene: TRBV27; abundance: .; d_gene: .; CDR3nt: TGTGCCAGCAGTTTCCCTGGAGGGGGGGAAGATACGCAGTATTTT; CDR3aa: CASSFPGGGEDTQYF
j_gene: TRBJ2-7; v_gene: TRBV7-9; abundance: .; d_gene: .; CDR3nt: TGTGCCAGCAGCTTTTCGGGGTTAAACGAGCAGTACTTC; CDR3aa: CASSFSGLNEQYF
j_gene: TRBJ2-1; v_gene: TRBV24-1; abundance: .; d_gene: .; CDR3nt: TGTGCCACCAGTGATTCCCAGGGCAATGAGCAGTTCTTC; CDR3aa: CATSDSQGNEQFF
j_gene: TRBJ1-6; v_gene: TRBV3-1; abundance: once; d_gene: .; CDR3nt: TGTGCCAGCAGCCCCCGCCGGACAGAGGGCTCACCCCTCCACTTT; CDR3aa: CASSPRRTEGSPLHF
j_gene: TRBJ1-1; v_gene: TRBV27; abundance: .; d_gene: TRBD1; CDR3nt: TGTGCCAGCAGTTTATCAAGGACAGGGGTGGCGGCTTTCTTT; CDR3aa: CASSLSRTGVAAFF
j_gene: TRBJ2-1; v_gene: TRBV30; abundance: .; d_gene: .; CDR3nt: TGTGCCTGGACGCTGGTGGGAATCGATGAGCAGTTCTTC; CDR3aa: CAWTLVGIDEQFF
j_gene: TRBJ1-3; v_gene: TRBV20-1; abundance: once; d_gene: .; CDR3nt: TGCAGTGCTAGAGAAGGACTACGAAACACCATATATTTT; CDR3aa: CSAREGLRNTIYF